Listed here is a single T cell receptor beta chain. This clonotype was observed many times. Its antigen target is currently unknown. It has no much larger one-base neighbor in the sample; base qualities were not kept. The data originate from a study of T-cell reconstitution after alpha-beta-depleted transplantation in children (dated by TCRdb to 2016 to 2017). Notes on the research overall: Using TCR repertoire profiling, the study followed T-cell immune reconstitution in a quantitative way in children after TCRalphabeta/CD19-depleted allogeneic hematopoietic cell transplantation. Overall study outcomes, separate from this receptor: In some patients, high TCRbeta diversity at day 60 was attributed to recipient T cells and intrathymic progenitors that had survived conditioning. Over subsequent months, a decline in hyperexpanded clone frequencies was noted, and after one year, T-cell counts and TCRbeta diversity were mostly ascribed to newly produced T cells. About two months after transplant, the apparently early recovery of alphabetaT-cell counts reportedly depended on just several hundred clones that had expanded rapidly and came from non-depleted graft cells.

Library creation used PCR. For sequencing, an Illumina HiSeq 2500 was employed. TCR libraries were prepared with molecular barcoding, using unique molecular identifiers to normalize TCRbeta repertoire quantification. TCRdb reran the public reads through fastp at Q25 and MiXCR, keeping productive beta chains. All rows with the same CDR3 protein become a single entry with the most common DNA and genes. In this sample the table shows 480,000 or so distinct CDR3 sequences, 10% to 13% of which occur a single time. The ten largest clones add up to 2% to 2.5% of the sample. The intended sense of this specimen's treatment or condition label: allogeneic hematopoietic cell transplantation with graft depleted of TCRalphabeta T cells and CD19 B cells. The transplant recipients were children given TCRalphabeta/CD19-depleted allogeneic hematopoietic cell grafts. V loses 3 bases of germline sequence and J loses 0 bases, and the interval between the two ends is 16 bases. The CDR3 spans 17 residues, from the cysteine through the phenylalanine. CDR3 DNA is the only sequence kept; it has 51 bases, read in frame from the first base. CDR1 and CDR2 are read off the germline V gene as SGHTA and FQGNSA.

This clonotype was sampled from a child aged 2 to 10 with inherited bone marrow failure, due to receive a stem cell transplant. The specimen comprised PBMCs, sampled before TCRalphabeta/CD19-depleted stem cell transplant. The chain is assembled from TRBV7-2 and TRBJ2-3; the D region is possibly TRBD1 or TRBD2, each matching across 5 bases. The nucleotide sequence is given as TGTGCCAGCAGCTTGGGGTTTCGGGGCCCTAGCACAGATACGCAGTATTTT. Translated, it reads CASSLGFRGPSTDTQYF.